A selection of T cell receptor beta chains follows, all from one sample in a study of patients and donors after allogeneic stem cell transplantation. MiXCR was run by TCRdb on the RT-PCR reads, yielding one entry per CDR3 protein. The table records approximately 200,000 distinct CDR3 sequences, about 38% of them present only once. Sequencing was carried out using blood, either unsorted or a sorted T cell fraction (not recorded which). The receptors stem from a human donor who was either an allogeneic HSCT recipient or a stem cell or donor lymphocyte infusion donor (not recorded which). It is not recorded whose cells these are; they may come from a transplant donor. Both conserved end residues are part of each CDR3.

CDR3aa,v_gene,j_gene
CASSPDFSYNEQFF,TRBV5-6,TRBJ2-1
CASSPVGRETEAFF,TRBV12-3/TRBV12-4,TRBJ1-1
CASSLSRGSAGNIQYF,TRBV7-9,TRBJ2-4
CASSSPGRGTEAFF,TRBV7-3,TRBJ1-1
CSAFPRLWKTEAFF,TRBV29-1,TRBJ1-1
CASSPNRGTEKLFF,TRBV7-2,TRBJ1-4
CSASPGTNQPQHF,TRBV20-1,TRBJ1-5
CASSSRYSRPEGAEAFF,TRBV5-1,TRBJ1-1
CAISDGATSTDTQYF,TRBV10-3,TRBJ2-3
CSGGTGDQDTQYF,TRBV29-1,TRBJ2-3
CSALTKSRAHTGNTGELFF,TRBV20-1,TRBJ2-2
CAISESGTGTNEQFF,TRBV10-3,TRBJ2-1
CATSIVRESGYTF,TRBV15,TRBJ1-2
CATSDGPVDEQFF,TRBV24-1,TRBJ2-1
CAISPTGQVGQPQHF,TRBV10-3,TRBJ1-5
CASSFPTSEETQYF,TRBV25-1,TRBJ2-5
CASSLSGLPNYGYTF,TRBV27,TRBJ1-2
CASNRQGNTEAFF,TRBV19,TRBJ1-1
CASLTGAGSPLHF,TRBV28,TRBJ1-6
CASSPRGTAGSPLHF,TRBV12-3/TRBV12-4,TRBJ1-6
CASSLVRAPWRGYTF,TRBV5-6,TRBJ1-2
CASSVIGMGETQYF,TRBV9,TRBJ2-5
CASKRQDSGNTIYF,TRBV19,TRBJ1-3